The rows below give T cell receptor beta chains drawn from one sample of a study of cytomegalovirus exposure and HLA in healthy donors. Here immunoSEQ multiplex PCR was the method, and the copy in TCRdb shows in-frame clones only, minus some. The sample has around 70,000 clones; more than 65% are singletons. The sequencing sample was made of PBMCs. These receptors all come from a male donor in good health and CMV-seropositive. Each CDR3 is given with its conserved first and last residue. A D gene is named only where the DNA matches it firmly. Not every row has a clone size; where given, it reads once, few, many or a size class.

>.|TRBJ2-7|TRBV6-5|.
CASRGSGGTRREQYF
TGTGCCAGCAGGGGAAGCGGAGGGACCCGTAGGGAGCAGTACTTC
>TRBD2|TRBJ2-3|TRBV30|.
CAWSVRTSGGAPDTQYF
TGTGCCTGGAGTGTTCGGACTAGCGGGGGAGCCCCAGATACGCAGTATTTT
>TRBD2|TRBJ2-7|TRBV30|few
CAWSVPGLADYEQYF
TGTGCCTGGAGTGTGCCGGGACTAGCGGACTACGAGCAGTACTTC
>TRBD1|TRBJ2-1|TRBV19|.
CASSIGDRAYNEQFF
TGTGCCAGTAGTATAGGGGACAGGGCTTACAATGAGCAGTTCTTC
>.|TRBJ2-4|TRBV19|.
CASSTPRKAKNIQYF
TGTGCCAGTAGTACCCCGAGGAAAGCCAAAAACATTCAGTACTTC
>.|TRBJ2-1|TRBV7-9|.
CASSLKSGTNDNEQFF
TGTGCCAGCAGCTTAAAGTCAGGGACAAATGACAATGAGCAGTTCTTC
>.|TRBJ2-1|TRBV5-8|few
CASSLRDGGSYNEQFF
TGTGCCAGCAGCTTGCGCGACGGGGGATCTTACAATGAGCAGTTCTTC
>TRBD1|TRBJ1-2|TRBV28|.
CASSQGQGNYGYTF
TGTGCCAGCAGTCAGGGACAGGGCAACTATGGCTACACCTTC
>TRBD2|TRBJ2-5|TRBV7-3|.
CASSRLQRGPQETQYF
TGTGCCAGCAGCCGCCTACAGCGGGGACCCCAAGAGACCCAGTACTTC
>.|TRBJ2-1|TRBV18|.
CASSLYDGNEQFF
TGTGCCAGCTCACTCTACGACGGGAATGAGCAGTTCTTC
>.|TRBJ2-5|TRBV7-2|once
CASSPAGHKETQYF
TGTGCCAGCAGCCCAGCAGGCCACAAAGAGACCCAGTACTTC
>.|TRBJ1-6|TRBV7-2|.
CASSPRRSGAPLHF
TGTGCCAGCAGCCCCCGCAGGTCGGGGGCACCCCTCCACTTT
>TRBD2|TRBJ2-2|TRBV5-1|.
CASSRGIAGNTGELFF
TGCGCCAGCAGTCGCGGGATAGCGGGGAACACCGGGGAGCTGTTTTTT
>TRBD2|TRBJ2-5|TRBV5-1|few
CASSETSGGALGETQYF
TGCGCCAGCAGCGAGACTAGCGGGGGGGCCCTCGGTGAGACCCAGTACTTC
>.|TRBJ1-4|TRBV5-1|.
CASSLRDKTNEKLFF
TGCGCCAGCAGCCTTAGGGACAAAACTAATGAAAAACTGTTTTTT
>.|TRBJ2-2|TRBV5-5|.
CASSLIPLTGELFF
TGTGCCAGCAGCTTGATTCCCCTTACCGGGGAGCTGTTTTTT
>.|TRBJ1-4|TRBV27|.
CASSFRGNNEKLFF
TGTGCCAGCAGTTTTAGGGGAAATAATGAAAAACTGTTTTTT
>TRBD1|TRBJ1-5|TRBV28|.
CASSVRQGARQPQHF
TGTGCCAGCAGTGTCCGACAGGGGGCACGTCAGCCCCAGCATTTT
>TRBD2|TRBJ2-5|TRBV4-2|.
CASSPFSREGLQETQYF
TGTGCCAGCAGCCCATTTTCTCGGGAGGGCCTCCAAGAGACCCAGTACTTC
>.|TRBJ2-7|TRBV7-9|.
CASSSSQTGYYEQYF
TGTGCCAGCAGCTCGTCCCAGACAGGATACTACGAGCAGTACTTC